This T cell receptor beta chain was observed in a study of T-cell reconstitution after alpha-beta-depleted transplantation in children. The study's findings and limits: Surviving recipient cells, namely T cells and thymic progenitors, were the source of high day-60 TCRbeta diversity in some patients. Approximately two months post-transplant, alpha-beta T cells reportedly originated from several hundred expanded graft clones.

Deletions cut 2 bases from V and 1 base from J, with 9 bases between. The CDR3 covers 14 residues. The germline V gene encodes CDR1 MNHEY and CDR2 SVGAGI. The TCRbeta library was prepared with unique molecular identifiers. TCRdb used MiXCR to reprocess the PCR reads, holding one entry per CDR3 protein. The table includes about 580,000 distinct CDR3 sequences, about 21% detected once. This clonotype was seen more than once but under ten times. Its antigen is unknown. This receptor was identified in a boy under three years old who had a stem cell transplant for acute myeloid leukemia, so the T cells may come from the graft donor. This material consisted of PBMCs, mostly from graft donor cells, taken 360 days after TCRalphabeta/CD19-depleted stem cell transplant. The chain uses TRBV6-5 and TRBJ2-7; D not resolved. The CDR3: CASSYGRNSYEQYF. The CDR3 region has the DNA TGTGCCAGCAGTTACGGTAGGAATTCCTACGAGCAGTACTTC.